The text below deals with one T cell receptor beta chain. It lacks a known antigen. One base away there is no much larger clone; base qualities are not given. Whole blood was used without fractionating the cells, so the repertoire represented all peripheral T cells without sorting. For RNA extraction, an approximately 2.5 ml sample of peripheral blood was drawn into Tempus tubes. The first sixteen eligible patients were processed from the enrolled HIV-infected adults, who had not yet received antiretroviral therapy and were about to begin treatment. Patients were deemed ineligible for enrollment if they had febrile or AIDS-related illness, tumors, hepatitis B or C coinfection, immunomodulatory therapy, recent vaccination or treatment interruptions. Residual genomic DNA was removed with the TURBO-DNase kit and globin mRNA was depleted with GLOBINclear. The study collected pretreatment blood from HIV-infected patients just before antiretroviral therapy was started.

SuperScript III was used to reverse transcribe 500 ng RNA with primers targeting the alpha and beta constant regions. Separate libraries for the alpha and beta chains were generated through chain-specific third strand synthesis that incorporated multiplexing indices. The protocol used a single primer pair to amplify all rearrangements within a chain, which avoided primer bias, and attached molecular barcodes to each cDNA molecule. The SP2 sequencing primer site and a random hexamer were carried on a 5' RACE adapter, to which purified cDNA was joined by T4 RNA Ligase 1. Second strand synthesis was primed from the SP2 site with Phusion polymerase, using slow temperature ramps to favor optimal annealing. Two random hexamer sequences, both added before amplification and joined together, made up the 12-nucleotide barcode of each molecule. A short first PCR added P5 and P7 adapter elements plus a second index, followed by a 23-cycle amplification PCR with P5s and P7 primers. Libraries received about 25 PCR cycles in total, were quantified on a Qubit, sized on a Bioanalyzer, and diluted to roughly 4 nM. Sequencing of the normalized libraries was done on an Illumina MiSeq using 2 x 250 paired-end kits. MinElute columns were the means by which the reverse transcription reactions were cleaned up, and the reactions were eluted into about 10 ul Tris-Cl. Adapter ligations ran for roughly 25 hours at 16 degrees C and were afterwards cleaned with AMPure XP beads at a 1:1 ratio. Regarding the original processing steps: A modified Decombinator that output V, J, insert and barcode information was used to process the demultiplexed FASTQ files. Sequences sharing a barcode but differing from the dominant sequence were discarded as errors, and barcodes clustered at Levenshtein distance 3 were counted to estimate original cDNA molecules. For downstream analyses, the R packages ineq, vegan, igraph and RCytoscape were used, along with IMGT nomenclature and CDR3 definitions. V gene usage was calculated across distinct sequences, with every TCR tallied a single time to avoid skew from clonal expansion. Unique CDR3 amino acid sequences within a donor were connected in similarity networks whenever two sequences differed by a single Levenshtein edit. In the repertoires, a search was made for a compiled set of published HIV-specific CDR3s (roughly 97 alpha, approximately 770 beta) and CMV-specific CDR3s (about 13 alpha, around 230 beta). Random subsampling to size-matched repertoires showed patients' decreased diversity was not caused by their lower sequence numbers. The public sequencing data were trimmed at Q25 with fastp and processed into clonotypes with MiXCR by TCRdb, which kept only in-frame beta chains. Every CDR3 protein is listed once, alongside the most common genes and DNA of its rows. TCRdb's processing, not the authors', yielded these V and J calls. The table for this sample lists under 6,500 distinct CDR3 sequences; approximately 20% of them were counted only once. The ten largest make up roughly a quarter of the sample.

The sample comes from a study of HIV-infected patients and healthy controls (dated by TCRdb to the mid-2010s). In the study overall: Although they stayed below normal ranges, CD4 counts in about 90% of the 16 patients rose modestly but significantly after three months of therapy. No consistent shift in CD8 counts was seen during early therapy, whereas a slight rise was seen in the CD4:CD8 ratio. After a further year of therapy, viral load was undetectable in all patients, having already become undetectable in 11 of 16 patients by the second bleed. Relative to controls, total CDR3 counts per chain did not differ significantly, and patients lacked overall T-cell lymphocytopenia. The question the study tested was whether immune perturbation and reconstitution could be captured by deep TCR repertoire sequencing of small blood samples from HIV patients. Findings and caveats that apply to the study as a whole: Differing numbers of distinct sequences in patients and controls hindered comparison, and size-matching assigned excessive weight to rare events in the HIV-infected data. The study did not determine donor HLA types. Processing was restricted to sixteen HIV-infected individuals, which the authors judged to be a major constraint on the generalizability of the findings. Alpha-beta chain pairing was not determined in the samples. The study cohorts differed slightly in age and sex profile, but those differences did not account for the observed differences in diversity. Using whole blood restricted sequencing depth and prevented separating the dynamics of distinct T-cell subpopulations. HIV-associated CDR3s exhibited a significant reduction in frequency during therapy, whereas CMV-associated CDR3s exhibited no significant change, although the majority increased in frequency. Size-matched repertoire data did not replicate the apparent post-therapy recovery of the Gini index in HIV-infected patients. MAIT cell alpha-chain CDR3s were present at high frequency in healthy controls but severely depleted in HIV+ repertoires. HIV-infected repertoires had significantly higher mean Gini indices than controls, possibly reflecting oligoclonality. Eight alpha and eight beta V genes showed significantly different mean usage between HIV-infected patients and controls. Both the Jaccard index and the count of highly shared sequences showed that healthy controls shared more CDR3s between individuals than HIV+ patients did. Healthy control repertoires showed roughly threefold more distinct CDR3s and higher Shannon diversity than untreated HIV+ repertoires.

This clonotype was obtained from an adult with HIV infection. This specimen consisted of blood, obtained before antiretroviral therapy.

This receptor has the CDR3 CASSSARSNQPQHF. The sequence in DNA is TGTGCCAGCAGTTCGGCCAGGAGCAATCAGCCCCAGCATTTT. The receptor chain draws on TRBV2 and TRBJ1-5; too little of a D gene remains to name it. Including the terminal cysteine and phenylalanine, the CDR3 comprises 14 residues. Left in the record is the CDR3 DNA by itself, 42 bases read in frame from the first base. CDR1 and CDR2 are read off the germline V gene as SNHLY and FYNNEI. V gives up 5 bases and J gives up 1 base, and the segment between their germline ends measures 9 bases.